The T cell receptor beta chain described here comes from a study of T cell repertoires in cytomegalovirus infection. Study context: It was recently identified HLA-C-restricted and well-studied HLA-B-restricted CMV epitopes that the study used. From public TCR beta signatures came an indication of both CMV infection and matching HLA type. Study-wide results and limits: Of the TCR beta families, the public ones yielded a cumulative frequency that identified carriers of CMV plus the relevant HLA. The response measured ex vivo was dominated by TCR beta clonotypes (HLA-C-restricted and CMV-specific).

With 8 bases clipped from V and 8 bases from J, the junction kept 6 bases outside the gene matches. CDR1 and CDR2 from the germline V gene are WSHSY and SAAADI. This CDR3 is 14 amino acids long. MiXCR, run by TCRdb on the reads, gives a single entry per CDR3 protein. The sample holds some 270,000 distinct CDR3 sequences, approximately 22% seen once. This clonotype was detected only a few times. Its antigen is not identified. Source: cultured PBMCs, taken from culture after CMV antigen stimulation. V gene TRBV10-2 combines with J gene TRBJ1-6; 10 bases map to TRBD1. The TCR originated in a human donor in good health (CMV status not recorded). Some clones in this sample may be carry-over from other donors' samples. CDR3 coding DNA: TGCGCCAGCCTGGGACAGGGGTTCGATTCACCCCTCCACTTT. This sequence encodes CASLGQGFDSPLHF.